This TCR beta chain came from a study of tumor-infiltrating lymphocytes in primary liver carcinoma. Study-level background: These patients were men and women whose ages were 30 to 69 years.

It was unsorted whole blood that yielded blood RNA, and germline DNA was also extracted. This clonotype appeared once. The antigen is unknown. Being one base from a much bigger clone, this may be a read error. The investigators made TCR beta cDNA from 500 ng total RNA, using a constant-region primer. It was through three nested multiplex PCR rounds of slightly modified ARM-PCR that TCR beta libraries arose. The first two PCR rounds, nine to ten cycles each, used TRBV1-TRBV30 forward primers and a C-beta reverse primer. TCRdb reprocessed the multiplex PCR reads via MiXCR and lists one record per CDR3 protein. The table records 300,000 to 400,000 distinct CDR3 sequences, less than 70% of them present only once. Broader study findings: Top-250-clone fractions were significantly higher in tumors than in blood (p = 0.039).

With 2 bases removed from V and 6 bases from J, the gap between germline ends came to 13 bases. The CDR3 runs 14 residues. CDR1 and CDR2 (germline): MNHEY, SVGAGI. The V gene is TRBV6-5, the J gene TRBJ1-2; D gene unclear. The sequenced material came from peripheral blood. The clonotype originates from a man aged 40-49 years with primary liver carcinoma and hepatitis B virus infection. CDR3 loop: CASSYGRHGHGYTF. Written as DNA, the CDR3 is TGTGCCAGCAGTTACGGAAGGCATGGCCATGGCTACACCTTC.